This T cell receptor (beta chain) appears in the sequencing data of a study of CD4+ T cells in melanoma. Sequencing was performed with immunoSEQ multiplex PCR; in TCRdb, only in-frame clones are kept and a portion is missing. Counted here are fewer than 15,000 clones, more than 60% occurring once; the ten biggest clones make up 16%. Trimming left V 5 bases short and J 2 bases short, with 22 bases between. CDR1 is SGHTA and CDR2 is FQGTGA in the germline V gene. CDR3 length equals 19 residues. The receptor comes from a human donor with melanoma. The sample comprised cells from a culture (not recorded whether cultured in vitro). The chain recombines TRBV7-3 with TRBJ2-6; either TRBD1 or TRBD2 may supply D (5 bases each). This CDR3 is CASSPKGGRDRTGANVLTF. CDR3 sequence (DNA): TGTGCCAGCAGCCCCAAGGGCGGTCGGGACCGCACTGGGGCCAACGTCCTGACTTTC.